Below are 9 T cell receptor beta chains sequenced from a single sample in a study of vaccination and CD4 T cells after COVID-19. CD4+ T cells that had been cultured provided DNA sequenced with the Oncomine TCR Beta short-read assay. MiXCR, applied by TCRdb to the PCR reads, yields one record per CDR3 protein. This sample carries approximately 10,000 distinct CDR3 sequences, 76% of them seen once, and the ten largest clones take 9.5% to 13%. The treatment here: 10-day PBMC culture with coronavirus spike peptide pools or control peptides (ViraFEST assay). These receptors lack a known antigen. The sample taken for sequencing was CD4+ T cells from blood, cultured in vitro. The receptors shown here come from a human donor who had recovered from COVID-19.

J is TRBJ2-3 and V is TRBV19; 7 nucleotides align to TRBD2. The CDR3 spans 14 residues. The V gene end was trimmed by 9 bases and the J gene end by 2 bases; junction bases not matched to a gene: 8. CDR1 and CDR2 from the germline V gene are LNHDA and SQIVND (reference sequence). CDR3 coding DNA: TGTGCCAGCAGAGGGCTAGCGGTCACAGATACGCAGTATTTT. Its translation is CASRGLAVTDTQYF.

The chain is built from TRBV15 and TRBJ1-2, with 7 bases lining up with TRBD1. The length of the CDR3 is 14 residues. J lost 4 bases, V lost 4 bases, and 6 bases had no gene match. Germline V lookup: CDR1 LNHNV, CDR2 YYDKDF (reference sequence). This CDR3 is CATSTRQGGYGYTF. DNA of the CDR3: TGTGCCACCAGCACACGACAGGGAGGCTATGGCTACACCTTC.

V and J are TRBV20-1 and TRBJ2-3, with a possible D match to TRBD1 (5 bases). From germline, CDR1 is DFQATT and CDR2 SNEGSKA (reference sequence). This CDR3 contains 17 residues. V was pared by 1 base and J by 1 base, with 18 bases between. This chain's CDR3 is CSARATPGSSGTDTQYF. CDR3 nucleotides: TGCAGTGCTAGAGCAACTCCAGGGTCTTCGGGCACAGATACGCAGTATTTT.

The chain combines TRBV24-1 with TRBJ1-5, with D tentatively TRBD1 (6 bases). Trimming took off 4 bases at V and 3 bases at J, with 15 bases between the two ends. The CDR3 spans 16 residues. Germline CDR1 KGHDR, CDR2 SFDVKD. The CDR3 DNA follows: TGTGCCACCAGTGACTGTTTCCAGGGGATCAATCAGCCCCAGCATTTT. Its protein is CATSDCFQGINQPQHF.

In this sample, this clonotype turned up once. This rearrangement joins TRBV2 to TRBJ2-2; 9 bases line up with TRBD1. The CDR3 is 16 residues long. Germline values: CDR1 SNHLY, CDR2 FYNNEI. The V gene end was trimmed by 3 bases and the J gene end by 7 bases; junction bases not matched to a gene: 9. CDR3 bases: TGTGCCAGCAGTGATCTTCGGACAGGGGACCACGGGGAGCTGTTTTTT. This gives the protein CASSDLRTGDHGELFF.

This clonotype has a handful of counts. The rearrangement uses TRBV2 and TRBJ1-5, with a tentative D call TRBD1 (5 bases). Trimming left V 7 bases short and J 3 bases short, with 16 bases between. The CDR3 sequence is 15 residues long. CDR1 and CDR2 from the germline V gene are SNHLY and FYNNEI. CDR3 region: CASTRRGRVNQPQHF. The DNA of the CDR3 is TGTGCCAGCACCCGCCGGGGGAGGGTCAATCAGCCCCAGCATTTT.

The rearrangement uses TRBV12-3 or TRBV12-4 and TRBJ1-5; 10 bases are shared with TRBD1. This CDR3 is 15 amino acids long. J gave up 2 bases and V 6 bases, and 4 bases lay outside the gene matches. The CDR3 is CASRFGTGGNQPQHF. For the CDR3, the DNA is TGTGCCAGCAGATTCGGGACAGGGGGCAATCAGCCCCAGCATTTT.

The chain employs TRBV19 and TRBJ1-1; D perhaps matches TRBD1 (6 bases). This CDR3 has 15 residues. Germline V gene sequence: CDR1 LNHDA, CDR2 SQIVND (reference sequence). Trimming removed 4 bases from V and 1 base from J, with 13 bases in between. The CDR3 nucleotides are TGTGCCAGTAGTACCAGGGGCAGTCGGAACACTGAAGCTTTCTTT. Translated: CASSTRGSRNTEAFF.

This sequence joins TRBV11-3 and TRBJ1-3; D call uncertain. Germline V CDR1 and CDR2: SGHNT, YENEEA. This CDR3 is built from 12 residues. V shed 5 bases and J shed 3 bases, with 5 bases lying between them. The CDR3 loop is CASSNDGNTIYF. CDR3 in DNA: TGTGCCAGCAGCAACGATGGAAACACCATATATTTT. Supplemented by reference TRBV11-3 and TRBJ1-3, the full variable domain reads EAGVVQSPRYKIIEKKQPVAFWCNPISGHNTLYWYLQNLGQGPELLIRYENEEAVDDSQLPKDRFSAERLKGVDSTLKIQPAELGDSAVYLCASSNDGNTIYFGEGSWLTVV.